The next 26 T cell receptor beta chains were all read from a single sample in a study of T cell changes during pregnancy in multiple sclerosis. Method: immunoSEQ multiplex PCR; TCRdb's copy keeps in-frame clones and lacks some. The sample consists of roughly 48,000 clones, 88% of them appearing once. This specimen was CD4+ T cells from peripheral blood mononuclear cells, taken in the second trimester of pregnancy. The receptors were sampled from a female donor with multiple sclerosis, enrolled in a pregnancy study.

This chain links TRBV7-2 with TRBJ2-3; D call uncertain. Trimming stripped 5 bases from V and 0 bases from J, with 3 bases between. The CDR3 extends over 12 amino acids. Germline V gene data show CDR1 as SGHTA and CDR2 as FQGNSA. CDR3 in amino acids: CASSLSTDTQYF. Written as DNA, the CDR3 is TGTGCCAGCAGCCTAAGCACAGATACGCAGTATTTT.

The CDR3 reads CASSPSTGLAGEGEQFF. The CDR3 nucleotides read TGTGCCAGCAGCCCCAGCACCGGGCTAGCGGGAGAGGGTGAGCAGTTCTTC. The rearrangement uses TRBV11-2 and TRBJ2-1, with TRBD2 matching 10 bases. V lost 5 bases to trimming and J lost 9 bases; unmatched junction nucleotides: 16. CDR3 length equals 17 residues. Germline V CDR1 and CDR2: SGHAT, FQNNGV. The full variable domain, rest sourced from reference TRBV11-2 and TRBJ2-1, is EAGVAQSPRYKIIEKRQSVAFWCNPISGHATLYWYQQILGQGPKLLIQFQNNGVVDDSQLPKDRFSAERLKGVDSTLKIQPAKLEDSAVYLCASSPSTGLAGEGEQFFGPGTRLTVL.

This clone showed up just a few times. This rearrangement joins TRBV30 to TRBJ1-4; 7 positions agree with TRBD1. V lost 0 bases and J lost 6; bases outside the gene matches: 1. Germline-derived CDR1 and CDR2 are GTSNPN and SVGIG (reference sequence). The CDR3 spans 13 residues. CDR3 nucleotide sequence: TGTGCCTGGAGTGTGGGGACAGATGAAAAACTGTTTTTT. Protein product: CAWSVGTDEKLFF.

The chain joins TRBV7-8 to TRBJ1-1; tentatively, D is TRBD1 (5 bases). There are 16 residues in the CDR3. Trimming removed 7 bases at V and 2 bases at J, with 20 bases between. Per germline, CDR1 SGHVS and CDR2 FQNEAQ. Written as DNA, the CDR3 is TGTGCCAGCATCCCAAGGGGTCAGTGGGGTAACACTGAAGCTTTCTTT. It translates to CASIPRGQWGNTEAFF.

The chain uses TRBV2 and TRBJ2-1, with TRBD2 matching over 7 bases. Germline V gene sequence: CDR1 SNHLY, CDR2 FYNNEI. The CDR3 has 15 residues. V shed 1 base and J 7 bases; nucleotides not matched to a gene: 7. The chain's CDR3 is CASSEGSGMGNEQFF. The CDR3 DNA reads TGTGCCAGCAGTGAAGGAAGCGGGATGGGAAATGAGCAGTTCTTC.

The rearrangement uses TRBV11-2 and TRBJ2-3, with 7 bases fitting TRBD2. Germline trimming cut 6 bases from V and 4 bases from J; bases unmatched to any gene: 16. This CDR3 has 17 amino acids. The germline V gene encodes CDR1 SGHAT and CDR2 FQNNGV. The CDR3 nucleotides are TGTGCCAGCAGTCTTTCACTGGGAGGGCCCCCAGCAGATACGCAGTATTTT. This encodes CASSLSLGGPPADTQYF.

The V gene is TRBV4-3, the J gene TRBJ2-3; 10 nucleotides match TRBD2. CDR1 is LGHNA, CDR2 YSLEER, per germline. Unmatched junction bases numbered 7, after V lost 5 bases and J lost 2 bases. The CDR3 has 16 amino acids. CDR3 in DNA: TGCGCCAGCAGCACAGGACTAGCGGATTTCACAGATACGCAGTATTTT. This encodes CASSTGLADFTDTQYF.

This clone has a single count. This chain joins TRBV7-3 and TRBJ1-2; 10 bases agree with TRBD1. The ends lost 2 bases at V and 9 bases at J; junction bases unmatched: 9. Germline lookup yields CDR1 SGHTA and CDR2 FQGTGA. The CDR3 consists of 15 residues. The CDR3 region is CASSLGGTGESSYTF. CDR3 nucleotides: TGTGCCAGCAGCTTAGGGGGGACAGGGGAAAGTAGCTACACCTTC.

This chain uses TRBV4-2 with TRBJ2-2; 7 nucleotides align to TRBD2. Trimming cost V 2 bases and J 3 bases; bases outside gene matches: 12. There are 18 residues in the CDR3. Germline loops: CDR1 LGHNA, CDR2 YNFKEQ. Here the CDR3 reads CASSQFKGREWDTGELFF. The CDR3 DNA reads TGTGCCAGCAGCCAATTTAAAGGGCGGGAGTGGGACACCGGGGAGCTGTTTTTT.

This clone was recorded once. The rearrangement joins TRBV19 to TRBJ2-7, with D possibly being TRBD1 (6 bases). This CDR3 has 14 residues. Trimming stripped 10 bases from V and 1 base from J, with 17 bases between. The germline gives CDR1 LNHDA, CDR2 SQIVND (reference sequence). Written as DNA, the CDR3 is TGTGCCACCAGTGGCCCCAGGGGTTCCTACGAGCAGTACTTC. It encodes CATSGPRGSYEQYF.

CDR3 residues: CASSFYTSGSVSEQFF. CDR3 coding DNA: TGTGCCAGCAGCTTTTATACTAGCGGGAGTGTGAGTGAGCAGTTCTTC. The chain links TRBV7-2 to TRBJ2-1; TRBD2 matches at 11 bases. This CDR3 is 16 amino acids long. Looked up from germline, CDR1 is SGHTA and CDR2 is FQGNSA. V gave up 3 bases and J gave up 9 bases; unmatched junction bases: 10.

The chain combines TRBV5-8 with TRBJ2-3; D possibly corresponds to TRBD2 (5 bases). The CDR3 loop spans 12 amino acids. Germline loops: CDR1 SGHTS, CDR2 YDEGEE. The V end was cut by 4 bases, the J end by 4 bases, with 7 bases between. The CDR3 sequence: CASSPRADTQYF. The DNA for the CDR3 is TGTGCCAGCAGCCCGAGGGCAGATACGCAGTATTTT. The entire variable domain, with the rest obtained from reference TRBV5-8 and TRBJ2-3, is as follows: EAGVTQSPTHLIKTRGQQATLRCSPISGHTSVYWYQQALGLGLQFLLWYDEGEERNRGNFPPRFSGRQFPNYSSELNVNALELEDSALYLCASSPRADTQYFGPGTRLTVL.

This clone has just a few counts. The rearrangement joins TRBV7-2 to TRBJ1-5; no clear D. V lost 3 bases and J lost 4, with 7 bases in between. The CDR3 totals 13 residues. Germline V lookup: CDR1 SGHTA, CDR2 FQGNSA. This CDR3 is CASSFRDNQPQHF. CDR3 sequence (DNA): TGTGCCAGCAGCTTCCGCGATAATCAGCCCCAGCATTTT.

The chain recombines TRBV7-2 with TRBJ2-5, with TRBD2 identical over 12 bases. The germline CDR1 and CDR2 sequences are SGHTA and FQGNSA. This CDR3 has 17 residues. J lost 4 bases, V lost 4 bases, and 10 bases had no gene match. The CDR3 protein is CASSSTSGRRLAETQYF. As DNA, the CDR3 is TGTGCCAGCAGCTCTACTAGCGGGAGGAGGTTGGCAGAGACCCAGTACTTC. Complete variable domain (other parts from reference TRBV7-2 and TRBJ2-5): GAGVSQSPSNKVTEKGKDVELRCDPISGHTALYWYRQSLGQGLEFLIYFQGNSAPDKSGLPSDRFSAERTGGSVSTLTIQRTQQEDSAVYLCASSSTSGRRLAETQYFGPGTRLLVL.

This chain joins TRBV29-1 and TRBJ2-1, with 7 bases fitting TRBD1. Germline V lookup: CDR1 SQVTM, CDR2 ANQGSEA. With 4 bases clipped from V and 4 bases from J, the junction kept 1 base outside the gene matches. The CDR3 contains 12 residues. The CDR3 sequence is CSVGGQYNEQFF. The CDR3 nucleotides are TGCAGCGTTGGGGGACAGTACAATGAGCAGTTCTTC.

This chain uses TRBV9 with TRBJ2-1; 10 bases agree with TRBD2. The CDR3 sequence is 16 residues long. CDR1 is SGDLS, CDR2 YYNGEE, per germline. V was clipped by 4 bases and J by 2 bases; unmatched bases: 6. The CDR3 DNA reads as TGTGCCAGCAGCCGGTCTAGCGGGAGTGCCTACAATGAGCAGTTCTTC. Residues: CASSRSSGSAYNEQFF.

The chain has TRBV28 and TRBJ1-4; D is perhaps TRBD1 (6 bases). Germline V gene data show CDR1 as MDHEN and CDR2 as SYDVKM. V lost 3 bases and J lost 8, with 10 bases in between. The CDR3 length is 13 residues. The CDR3 DNA reads as TGTGCCAGCAGTTTTTGGGACAAAGAAAAACTGTTTTTT. The encoded protein is CASSFWDKEKLFF.

This rearrangement joins TRBV19 to TRBJ2-2; 9 bases map to TRBD1. Germline V gene data show CDR1 as LNHDA and CDR2 as SQIVND (reference sequence). V was clipped by 6 bases and J by 6 bases; unmatched bases: 5. This CDR3 has 14 amino acids. The CDR3 DNA sequence: TGTGCCAGTAGCGGACAGGGGAATGCCGGGGAGCTGTTTTTT. Translating it yields CASSGQGNAGELFF.

The chain employs TRBV19 and TRBJ2-3, with TRBD2 identical over 9 bases. Trimming removed 5 bases from V and 1 base from J; junction bases left unmatched: 4. Germline V gene sequence: CDR1 LNHDA, CDR2 SQIVND (reference sequence). The length of the CDR3 is 15 residues. The CDR3 is CASSLRLAGTDTQYF. In DNA form, the CDR3 reads TGTGCCAGTAGTCTAAGACTAGCGGGCACAGATACGCAGTATTTT.

The chain couples TRBV6-1 to TRBJ1-5; TRBD1 is a possible D gene (6 bases). This CDR3 contains 15 residues. Trimming stripped 1 base from V and 3 bases from J, with 10 bases between. Germline V CDR1 and CDR2: MNHNS, SASEGT. The DNA of the CDR3 is TGTGCCAGCAGTGAAGGAAGGACAGTCAATCAGCCCCAGCATTTT. It encodes CASSEGRTVNQPQHF.

The chain recombines TRBV18 with TRBJ2-6; TRBD1 is a possible D gene (5 bases). V was clipped by 6 bases and J by 4 bases, with 16 bases between them. The germline V gene encodes CDR1 KGHSH and CDR2 LQKENI. The CDR3 has 16 amino acids. The CDR3 DNA reads TGTGCCAGCTCGGATGGCAGGGTTGCCGGGGCCAACGTCCTGACTTTC. Translated, it gives CASSDGRVAGANVLTF.

The chain is built from TRBV5-4 and TRBJ2-5; TRBD2 matches 12 bases. The length of the CDR3 is 15 residues. Per germline, CDR1 SGHNT and CDR2 YYREEE (reference sequence). The V and J ends lost 0 bases and 5 bases, in that order; junction bases with no gene match: 2. CDR3 residues: CASSLGLAGAETQYF. The CDR3 DNA reads TGTGCCAGCAGCTTGGGACTAGCGGGAGCCGAGACCCAGTACTTC.

The chain is built from TRBV28 and TRBJ2-3, with TRBD2 identical over 8 bases. Germline CDR1 and CDR2: MDHEN and SYDVKM. This CDR3 contains 15 residues. V lost 5 bases, J lost 5 bases, and 9 bases stayed unmatched. The chain's CDR3 is CASSHDGLAGDTQYF. The DNA of the CDR3 is TGTGCCAGCAGTCATGACGGGCTAGCGGGAGATACGCAGTATTTT.

The sample holds a few counts of this clone. The chain links TRBV11-2 to TRBJ2-1, with D perhaps matching TRBD2 (6 bases). The germline V gene has CDR1 SGHAT and CDR2 FQNNGV. Trimming left V 7 bases short and J 5 bases short, with 9 bases between. The CDR3 loop spans 12 amino acids. The CDR3 DNA is TGTGCCAGCACCCGGGGGAACAATGAGCAGTTCTTC. As protein: CASTRGNNEQFF.

This clone was counted only a few times. The V call is TRBV6-6, the J call TRBJ1-1, with 9 positions matching TRBD1. V lost 7 bases to trimming and J lost 4 bases; unmatched junction nucleotides: 13. This CDR3 has 16 amino acids. The germline gives CDR1 MNHNY, CDR2 SVGAGI (reference sequence). The CDR3 here is CASNAGQGPVGTEAFF. CDR3 nucleotide sequence: TGTGCCAGCAATGCCGGACAGGGGCCAGTGGGCACTGAAGCTTTCTTT.

The chain carries TRBV7-8 and TRBJ2-5, with D perhaps matching TRBD2 (6 bases). This CDR3 region has 14 residues. The V end lost 2 bases, the J end lost 1 base, and 8 bases lay between the germline ends. The V gene's germline CDR1 is SGHVS and CDR2 FQNEAQ. The CDR3 sequence: CASSLLGLQETQYF. The CDR3 region has the DNA TGTGCCAGCAGCTTATTGGGACTCCAAGAGACCCAGTACTTC.